The next 26 T cell receptor beta chains were all read from a single sample in a study of T-cell memory formation after mild COVID-19. In TCRdb, the 5' RACE reads were re-called with MiXCR into one record per CDR3 protein. The sample contains some 350,000 distinct CDR3 sequences, over 10% of which appear only once. The specimen sequenced was PBMCs or a T cell subset sorted from them (not recorded which). The source of these receptors is a man aged 18 to 30 who had mild COVID-19 (a few samples of this study predate the infection). Cell type and time point are not known.

The table lists this clonotype with many counts. The J gene is TRBJ2-1, the V gene TRBV29-1; 7 bases line up with TRBD2. The germline V gene encodes CDR1 SQVTM and CDR2 ANQGSEA. The CDR3 runs to 12 residues. Trimming cost V 3 bases and J 9 bases; bases outside gene matches: 5. The CDR3 sequence: CSVDMWGGEQFF. The DNA of the CDR3 is TGCAGCGTTGATATGTGGGGGGGTGAGCAGTTCTTC.

This clonotype was picked up a small number of times. The V gene is TRBV5-5, the J gene TRBJ1-5; D is ambiguous. The CDR3 sequence is 15 residues long. Germline lookup yields CDR1 SGHKS and CDR2 YYEKEE (reference sequence). V gave up 0 bases and J gave up 1 base, with 8 bases separating them. CDR3 region: CASSLGQLSNQPQHF. CDR3 in DNA: TGTGCCAGCAGCTTGGGTCAGCTCAGCAATCAGCCCCAGCATTTT. The whole variable domain, filled in from reference TRBV5-5 and TRBJ1-5, reads DAGVTQSPTHLIKTRGQQVTLRCSPISGHKSVSWYQQVLGQGPQFIFQYYEKEERGRGNFPDRFSARQFPNYSSELNVNALLLGDSALYLCASSLGQLSNQPQHFGDGTRLSIL.

This clonotype was seen many times. The chain has TRBV12-3 or TRBV12-4 and TRBJ2-2; unclear D gene. CDR3 length equals 12 residues. Trimming left V 5 bases short and J 6 bases short, with 7 bases between. CDR3 bases: TGTGCCAGCAGTACCATGGCCGGGGAGCTGTTTTTT. As protein: CASSTMAGELFF.

The V and J genes are TRBV3-1 and TRBJ1-2; 9 bases map to TRBD1. Germline V gives CDR1 LGHDT, CDR2 YNNKEL (reference sequence). The CDR3 extends over 13 amino acids. J lost 5 bases, V lost 6 bases, and 4 bases had no gene match. The CDR3 DNA follows: TGTGCCAGCAGATACGGACAGGGGTATGGCTACACCTTC. Translating gives CASRYGQGYGYTF.

J is TRBJ2-6 and V is TRBV3-1; no definite D call. Germline assignment: CDR1 LGHDT and CDR2 YNNKEL (reference sequence). CDR3 length: 16 amino acids. Deletions cut 0 bases from V and 0 bases from J, with 6 bases between. The CDR3 is CASSQDVRSGANVLTF. The CDR3 nucleotides are TGTGCCAGCAGCCAAGATGTCCGCTCTGGGGCCAACGTCCTGACTTTC.

This clonotype occurred many times. This rearrangement joins TRBV6-2 or TRBV6-3 to TRBJ1-2; TRBD1 aligns across 7 bases. CDR1 is MNHEY, CDR2 SVGEGT, per germline. This CDR3 has 13 residues. V dropped 8 bases and J dropped 4; count of bases not matched to a gene: 7. CDR3 bases: TGTGCCAGCGGAGGAGGGGGCATCTATGGCTACACCTTC. It codes for CASGGGGIYGYTF.

The chain has TRBV5-4 and TRBJ1-2; tentatively, D is TRBD1 (6 bases). The V end lost 10 bases, the J end lost 4 bases, and 20 bases lay between the germline ends. The CDR3 sequence is 14 residues long. The germline V gene encodes CDR1 SGHNT and CDR2 YYREEE (reference sequence). CDR3 sequence reads: CASRPPGQIYGYTF. CDR3 nucleotide sequence: TGTGCCTCCAGGCCCCCGGGACAAATCTATGGCTACACCTTC.

This clonotype was seen only a few times. V is TRBV18 and J is TRBJ2-3; 9 nucleotides align to TRBD1. The CDR3 runs to 17 residues. Germline CDR1 KGHSH, CDR2 LQKENI. Trimming at V came to 4 bases and at J to 3 bases, leaving 11 bases not matched to a gene. This chain's CDR3 is CASSRPTGGGRTDTQYF. The CDR3 coding sequence is TGTGCCAGCTCACGGCCAACAGGGGGCGGTCGGACAGATACGCAGTATTTT.

The sample holds many counts of this clonotype. CDR3 region: CASSVRDRINSPLHF. The CDR3 bases are TGTGCCAGCAGCGTCCGGGACAGGATTAATTCACCCCTCCACTTT. The chain carries TRBV9 and TRBJ1-6, with 8 bases lining up with TRBD1. This CDR3 comprises 15 residues. Germline assignment: CDR1 SGDLS and CDR2 YYNGEE. V trimming: 2 bases; J trimming: 6 bases; junction bases outside the gene matches: 4.

The chain carries TRBV29-1 and TRBJ2-2; maybe TRBD1 (6 bases). Germline CDR1 and CDR2: SQVTM and ANQGSEA. Trimming shortened V by 5 bases and J by 0 bases, and 13 bases separated the two germline ends. The CDR3 is 15 amino acids. The CDR3 DNA follows: TGCAGCGTTAGATTCTCAGGGGCGAACACCGGGGAGCTGTTTTTT. Encoded protein: CSVRFSGANTGELFF.

V usage is TRBV29-1 and J usage is TRBJ2-7, with D unclear. Per the germline V gene, CDR1 is SQVTM and CDR2 is ANQGSEA. Trimming shortened V by 0 bases and J by 5 bases, and 11 bases separated the two germline ends. The CDR3 is 13 amino acids. CDR3 nucleotides: TGCAGCGTTGAAGACCAGCGAATCAACGAGCAGTACTTC. It yields the protein CSVEDQRINEQYF.

This clonotype was detected ten times or more. The V and J genes are TRBV7-9 and TRBJ2-3; D may be TRBD1 (5 bases). The CDR3 totals 16 residues. The V end lost 5 bases, the J end lost 2 bases, and 17 bases lay between the germline ends. CDR1 SEHNR and CDR2 FQNEAQ come from the germline V gene (reference sequence). The CDR3 is CASSQKGWADTDTQYF. The CDR3 coding sequence is TGTGCCAGCAGCCAAAAGGGGTGGGCTGACACAGATACGCAGTATTTT.

This clonotype was detected only a few times. The chain joins TRBV7-9 to TRBJ1-4; tentative D call: TRBD1 (5 bases). The CDR3 length is 14 residues. Between the trimmed V and J ends, which lost 5 bases and 9 bases, there was a span of 16 bases. The V gene's germline CDR1 is SEHNR and CDR2 FQNEAQ (reference sequence). In DNA form, the CDR3 reads TGTGCCAGCAGCGTCCGGGACGGAGAACAAAAACTGTTTTTT. Translated: CASSVRDGEQKLFF.

The chain employs TRBV7-9 and TRBJ2-7; 12 nucleotides match TRBD2. The ends lost 5 bases at V and 2 bases at J; junction bases unmatched: 1. This CDR3 is 14 amino acids long. Germline V CDR1 and CDR2: SEHNR, FQNEAQ (reference sequence). This CDR3 is CASSASGGAYEQYF. DNA for the CDR3: TGTGCCAGCAGCGCTAGCGGGGGGGCCTACGAGCAGTACTTC.

This chain uses TRBV20-1 with TRBJ1-4; a weak D match, TRBD1 (6 bases). CDR3 length equals 13 residues. V lost 5 bases and J 2 bases, leaving 9 bases between the germline ends. In germline, CDR1 is DFQATT, CDR2 SNEGSKA (reference sequence). The CDR3 protein is CSAAGQTNEKLFF. CDR3 DNA sequence: TGCAGTGCTGCCGGACAGACTAATGAAAAACTGTTTTTT.

This clonotype came up once. J is TRBJ2-7 and V is TRBV12-3 or TRBV12-4; D possibly uses TRBD1 or TRBD2 (5 bases each). The CDR3 consists of 15 residues. V shed 6 bases and J shed 7 bases, with 22 bases lying between them. This chain's CDR3 is CASRAPGSPEWEQYF. CDR3 sequence (DNA): TGTGCCAGCAGGGCCCCAGGGAGTCCCGAGTGGGAGCAGTACTTC.

This clonotype was seen more than once but under ten times. The CDR3 DNA follows: TGCAGTGCTAGAGATCCGCGGGGGCTAGCAGATACGCAGTATTTT. It is translated as CSARDPRGLADTQYF. The J gene is TRBJ2-3, the V gene TRBV20-1; tentative D call: TRBD2 (7 bases). The CDR3 is made up of 15 amino acids. Germline CDR1 and CDR2: DFQATT and SNEGSKA (reference sequence). The ends were cut back, 0 bases at V and 4 bases at J, with 14 bases in the middle.

This clonotype came up a few times. V and J are TRBV6-1 and TRBJ2-2; possibly TRBD1 for D (5 bases). CDR1 and CDR2 from the germline V gene are MNHNS and SASEGT. V shed 5 bases and J shed 9 bases, with 16 bases lying between them. The CDR3 is 14 amino acids. The CDR3 nucleotides are TGTGCCAGCAGTAAGGACACCCAAGGATGGGAGCTGTTTTTT. Its translation is CASSKDTQGWELFF.

The V and J genes are TRBV7-2 and TRBJ2-1; 8 bases map to TRBD2. This CDR3 comprises 16 residues. V shed 2 bases, J shed 8 bases, and the junction held 11 bases outside the gene matches. CDR1 is SGHTA and CDR2 is FQGNSA in the germline V gene. The CDR3 loop reads CASSLRFGGGRHEQFF. The CDR3 DNA follows: TGTGCCAGCAGCTTAAGATTCGGCGGGGGGCGCCATGAGCAGTTCTTC.

This clonotype appeared many times. The chain combines TRBV5-1 with TRBJ1-4, with D possibly TRBD1 on 6 matching bases. Germline CDR1 and CDR2: SGHRS and YFSETQ. V dropped 2 bases and J dropped 6 bases, with 11 bases sitting between them. This CDR3 comprises 14 residues. CDR3 DNA sequence: TGCGCCAGCAGCTTTCAGGGGTTGGATGAAAAACTGTTTTTT. Translating gives CASSFQGLDEKLFF.

This clonotype was seen a handful of times. This chain joins TRBV5-1 and TRBJ2-5, with D possibly TRBD2 on 7 matching bases. CDR1 and CDR2 from the germline V gene are SGHRS and YFSETQ. V lost 4 bases to trimming and J lost 4 bases, with 14 bases between them. The length of the CDR3 is 14 residues. DNA for the CDR3: TGCGCCAGCAGCCCCGGGGCGGGGGCAGAGACCCAGTACTTC. Amino acid sequence: CASSPGAGAETQYF.

This clonotype was observed a few times. The CDR3 region is CASSSPDRGGDTQYF. The CDR3 DNA sequence: TGTGCCAGCAGTTCCCCGGACCGCGGGGGAGATACGCAGTATTTT. J is TRBJ2-3 and V is TRBV12-3 or TRBV12-4; the match to TRBD2 covers 7 bases. The CDR3 has 15 residues. The ends lost 4 bases at V and 5 bases at J; junction bases unmatched: 9.

This clonotype was detected many times. The V and J genes are TRBV7-9 and TRBJ2-1; 11 bases are shared with TRBD2. Germline-derived CDR1 and CDR2 are SEHNR and FQNEAQ (reference sequence). V trimming: 6 bases; J trimming: 5 bases; junction bases outside the gene matches: 9. This CDR3 has 16 amino acids. The CDR3, as DNA: TGTGCCAGCAGGCGCCAACTAGCGGGGGACCACAATGAGCAGTTCTTC. Translation: CASRRQLAGDHNEQFF.

The V and J genes are TRBV4-2 and TRBJ2-3; D gene unclear. This CDR3 has 15 residues. CDR1 is LGHNA and CDR2 is YNFKEQ in the germline V gene. Trimming took off 1 base at V and 2 bases at J, with 10 bases between the two ends. In DNA form, the CDR3 reads TGTGCCAGCAGCCAAGGCCTCCCCCCCACAGATACGCAGTATTTT. Its translation is CASSQGLPPTDTQYF.

This clonotype has a handful of counts. The V gene is TRBV6-5, the J gene TRBJ2-7; D possibly corresponds to TRBD2 (6 bases). This CDR3 has 14 amino acids. Germline V CDR1 and CDR2: MNHEY, SVGAGI. The ends were cut back, 0 bases at V and 0 bases at J, with 6 bases in the middle. CDR3 residues: CASSYSGGSYEQYF. CDR3 nucleotides: TGTGCCAGCAGTTACTCGGGGGGCTCCTACGAGCAGTACTTC.

This clonotype was counted between two and nine times. The genes are TRBV7-9 and TRBJ2-7; D is ambiguous. The CDR3 covers 15 residues. V was pared by 5 bases and J by 5 bases, with 19 bases between. Germline V gene data show CDR1 as SEHNR and CDR2 as FQNEAQ (reference sequence). The CDR3 here is CASSVGRLRQDEQYV. The DNA for the CDR3 is TGTGCCAGCAGCGTCGGTCGGTTGCGGCAGGACGAGCAGTACGTC.